Listed below are T cell receptor beta chains from one sample, sequenced in a study of fetal regulatory T cell absence and autoimmunity. The data were produced by immunoSEQ multiplex PCR, yet TCRdb's version contains in-frame clones alone and is incomplete. The repertoire holds 46,000 or so clones, with about four fifths as singletons. Sequenced sample: cord blood. The receptors stem from a newborn boy with IPEX syndrome. CDR3s include the opening cysteine and the closing phenylalanine or tryptophan. Each record gives: V gene, D gene, clone size, J gene, CDR3 protein, CDR3 DNA. A D gene is named only where the DNA matches it firmly. Clone size is shown for a subset of rows, as once, few, many or a class of expanded clone.

v_call: TRBV5-1
d_call: TRBD2
clone_size: -
j_call: TRBJ2-1
cdr3_aa: CASSLASGGAVNEQFF
cdr3_nt: TGCGCCAGCAGCTTGGCCAGCGGGGGGGCCGTCAATGAGCAGTTCTTC

v_call: TRBV6-5
d_call: TRBD1
clone_size: -
j_call: TRBJ2-1
cdr3_aa: CASSIGQASYNEQFF
cdr3_nt: TGTGCCAGCAGCATTGGACAGGCCTCCTACAATGAGCAGTTCTTC

v_call: TRBV4-1
d_call: TRBD1
clone_size: -
j_call: TRBJ1-2
cdr3_aa: CASSHGQGAFYGYTF
cdr3_nt: TGCGCCAGCAGCCACGGACAGGGGGCGTTCTATGGCTACACCTTC

v_call: TRBV4-1
d_call: -
clone_size: -
j_call: TRBJ2-7
cdr3_aa: CASSQELAGEQYF
cdr3_nt: TGCGCCAGCAGCCAAGAACTAGCCGGCGAGCAGTACTTC

v_call: TRBV28
d_call: -
clone_size: once
j_call: TRBJ1-4
cdr3_aa: CASSLRVGKLFF
cdr3_nt: TGTGCCAGCAGTTTGAGGGTTGGAAAACTGTTTTTT

v_call: TRBV5-1
d_call: -
clone_size: -
j_call: TRBJ1-5
cdr3_aa: CASSLRGQPQHF
cdr3_nt: TGCGCCAGCAGCTTGCGCGGTCAGCCCCAGCATTTT

v_call: TRBV6-1
d_call: -
clone_size: -
j_call: TRBJ2-1
cdr3_aa: CASSRGRNEQFF
cdr3_nt: TGTGCCAGCAGCCGGGGGAGGAATGAGCAGTTCTTC

v_call: TRBV5-1
d_call: -
clone_size: -
j_call: TRBJ1-5
cdr3_aa: CASSLMGDQPQHF
cdr3_nt: TGCGCCAGCAGCTTGATGGGGGATCAGCCCCAGCATTTT

v_call: TRBV7-9
d_call: -
clone_size: -
j_call: TRBJ1-1
cdr3_aa: CASSFRDTEAFF
cdr3_nt: TGTGCCAGCAGCTTTAGGGACACTGAAGCTTTCTTT

v_call: TRBV5-1
d_call: -
clone_size: -
j_call: TRBJ2-3
cdr3_aa: CASSITQGSTDTQYF
cdr3_nt: TGCGCCAGCAGCATAACCCAAGGGAGCACAGATACGCAGTATTTT